The 20 T cell receptor beta chains below all came from one sample that was sequenced in a study of T cell repertoires in ileal Crohn's disease. Profiled with immunoSEQ multiplex PCR; TCRdb holds only in-frame clones, not every one. The data show 7,500 to 9,500 clones, 79% seen once. Time point given: neoterminal ileum biopsy at postoperative endoscopy, about 6 months after surgery. Sequencing was carried out using ileal tissue. These receptors were collected from an adult with Crohn's disease.

A remark on this clone: One end of the junction does not line up with germline, which may come from a read error. The V gene is TRBV18, the J gene TRBJ1-2; D may be TRBD1 (6 bases). The CDR3 runs to 16 residues. Germline CDR1 KGHSH, CDR2 LQKENI. CDR3 region: CASSPMRGRGNYGHTF. DNA for the CDR3: TGTGCCAGCTCACCGATGCGCGGGAGGGGGAACTATGGCCACACCTTC.

The V gene is TRBV6-4, the J gene TRBJ1-3; no definite D call. The CDR3 is 15 amino acids. Germline assignment: CDR1 MRHNA and CDR2 SNTAGT. V shed 5 bases and J shed 2 bases, with 13 bases lying between them. CDR3 sequence (DNA): TGTGCCAGCAGTACGAGGAGAGTGACTGGAAACACCATATATTTT. Its protein product is CASSTRRVTGNTIYF.

J is TRBJ2-4 and V is TRBV19, with TRBD2 identical over 9 bases. The V and J ends lost 5 bases and 1 base, in that order; junction bases with no gene match: 6. The CDR3 consists of 16 residues. CDR1 is LNHDA and CDR2 is SQIVND in the germline V gene (reference sequence). The CDR3 here is CASSGNSGSAKNIQYF. The CDR3 DNA reads as TGTGCCAGTAGTGGAAATAGCGGGAGTGCCAAAAACATTCAGTACTTC.

DNA of the CDR3: TGTGCCAGCAGGGGAGCGGGGCCTGTCGTTGAGACCCAGTACTTC. Translating gives CASRGAGPVVETQYF. This sequence joins TRBV6-5 and TRBJ2-5, with 7 bases lining up with TRBD2. The CDR3 is 15 amino acids. Germline V gene data show CDR1 as MNHEY and CDR2 as SVGAGI. The trim removed 6 bases at V and 5 bases at J, leaving 12 bases unmatched.

The gene calls are TRBV6-1 and TRBJ2-2; 12 bases line up with TRBD2. The CDR3 is 14 residues long. Per the germline V gene, CDR1 is MNHNS and CDR2 is SASEGT. V was pared by 4 bases and J by 7 bases, with 1 base of the junction left unmatched. CDR3 region: CASSALAGGGELFF. Written as DNA, the CDR3 is TGTGCCAGCAGTGCACTAGCGGGAGGCGGGGAGCTGTTTTTT.

A note on this clone: At one end the junction does not follow the germline gene, possibly because of a read error. V gene TRBV29-1 combines with J gene TRBJ1-1; TRBD1 aligns across 10 bases. The CDR3 contains 13 residues. Germline V gene lookup returns CDR1 SQVTM and CDR2 ANQGSEA. CDR3 sequence reads: CSVEMGRTGGLRF. The CDR3 DNA reads as TGCAGCGTTGAGATGGGCAGGACAGGGGGTTTACGCTTT.

The chain links TRBV9 to TRBJ1-1; 9 nucleotides match TRBD1. The germline CDR1 and CDR2 sequences are SGDLS and YYNGEE. The junction had 10 bases not matched to a gene; V was cut back by 2 bases and J by 5 bases. This CDR3 is built from 16 residues. The CDR3 DNA follows: TGTGCCAGCAGCGTGTCCCGGGACAGGGAAGGAACTGAAGCTTTCTTT. As protein: CASSVSRDREGTEAFF.

This clone has a single count. The chain couples TRBV11-2 to TRBJ2-3; 7 bases align to TRBD2. The germline V gene encodes CDR1 SGHAT and CDR2 FQNNGV. The CDR3 totals 16 residues. J was trimmed by 2 bases and V by 3 bases; bases with no gene match: 8. CDR3 bases: TGTGCCAGCAGCTTCTTAAGGGCGGGAGCCACAGATACGCAGTATTTT. Translated, it gives CASSFLRAGATDTQYF.

The chain combines TRBV19 with TRBJ2-1; a possible D gene is TRBD2 (8 bases). Trimming left V 2 bases short and J 8 bases short, with 19 bases between. The germline V gene encodes CDR1 LNHDA and CDR2 SQIVND (reference sequence). The CDR3 has 16 amino acids. In DNA form, the CDR3 reads TGTGCCAGTAGTATACGGGAGGGCAGGGGGGTCGATGAGCAGTTCTTC. It is translated as CASSIREGRGVDEQFF.

This clone was observed a single time. The J gene is TRBJ2-7, the V gene TRBV27; the match to TRBD2 covers 9 bases. CDR1 and CDR2 (germline): MNHEY, SMNVEV (reference sequence). This CDR3 is 15 amino acids long. The junction had 2 bases not matched to a gene; V was cut back by 2 bases and J by 0 bases. The CDR3 loop reads CASSLASGISYEQYF. The CDR3 bases are TGTGCCAGCAGTTTAGCTAGCGGGATCTCCTACGAGCAGTACTTC.

This clone was seen a single time. This chain links TRBV29-1 with TRBJ2-7, with 8 nucleotides matching TRBD1. Germline CDR1 reads SQVTM; CDR2 reads ANQGSEA. This CDR3 is 14 amino acids long. The ends lost 5 bases at V and 4 bases at J; junction bases unmatched: 10. The CDR3 region is CSVKAPGQGYEQYF. The DNA of the CDR3 is TGCAGCGTTAAGGCCCCAGGACAGGGTTACGAGCAGTACTTC.

The J gene is TRBJ2-3, the V gene TRBV11-3; 14 bases are shared with TRBD2. Trimming cost V 5 bases and J 4 bases; bases outside gene matches: 8. The CDR3 loop spans 17 amino acids. In germline, CDR1 is SGHNT, CDR2 YENEEA. The CDR3 bases are TGTGCCAGCAGCCCCGGGACTAGCGGGAGCGGAGCAGATACGCAGTATTTT. Amino acids: CASSPGTSGSGADTQYF.

The V gene is TRBV18, the J gene TRBJ1-2; no definite D call. The CDR3 runs 15 residues. Per the germline V gene, CDR1 is KGHSH and CDR2 is LQKENI. The V end was cut by 6 bases, the J end by 6 bases, with 20 bases between. In DNA, the CDR3 is TGTGCCAGCTCCCGGACTCTCGTTTGGTTCGATGGCTACACCTTC. This codes for CASSRTLVWFDGYTF.

The gene calls are TRBV18 and TRBJ2-3; D gene uncertain. V shed 3 bases and J shed 4 bases, with 8 bases lying between them. The CDR3 loop spans 13 amino acids. Germline V gene sequence: CDR1 KGHSH, CDR2 LQKENI. CDR3 nucleotide sequence: TGTGCCAGCTCACCCCTCCAGGCAGATACGCAGTATTTT. Its translation is CASSPLQADTQYF.

The V call is TRBV11-2, the J call TRBJ1-1, with D possibly matching TRBD1 (5 bases). The CDR3 totals 13 residues. CDR1 SGHAT and CDR2 FQNNGV come from the germline V gene. Trimming left V 3 bases short and J 6 bases short, with 11 bases between. CDR3 nucleotides: TGTGCCAGCAGCTTGGGCAGGGTGCCTGAAGCTTTCTTT. It codes for CASSLGRVPEAFF.

This chain connects TRBV15 to TRBJ1-5; D is perhaps TRBD1 (5 bases). CDR1 and CDR2 (germline): LNHNV, YYDKDF (reference sequence). V was pared by 0 bases and J by 4 bases, with 13 bases between. The CDR3 loop spans 16 amino acids. The CDR3, as DNA: TGTGCCACCAGCAGAGATCCCCTGGGGCCTAATCAGCCCCAGCATTTT. This translates into CATSRDPLGPNQPQHF.

The chain has TRBV13 and TRBJ2-5, with 7 bases identical to TRBD2. V gave up 7 bases and J gave up 2 bases; unmatched junction bases: 10. From germline, CDR1 is PRHDT and CDR2 FYEKMQ (reference sequence). The CDR3 has 15 amino acids. The CDR3 DNA follows: TGTGCCAGCACACACCGGGCCGGGGGGCAAGAGACCCAGTACTTC. Its translation: CASTHRAGGQETQYF.

V usage is TRBV27 and J usage is TRBJ1-2, with 9 bases fitting TRBD1. The CDR3 is 15 amino acids. The ends lost 6 bases at V and 2 bases at J; junction bases unmatched: 7. Per germline, CDR1 MNHEY and CDR2 SMNVEV (reference sequence). The CDR3 coding sequence is TGTGCCAGCAGGGAGCTTGGGACAGGGAACTATGGCTACACCTTC. Encoded protein: CASRELGTGNYGYTF.

This chain connects TRBV7-9 to TRBJ1-3; D remains unclear. Germline values: CDR1 SEHNR, CDR2 FQNEAQ (reference sequence). V shed 4 bases and J shed 4 bases, with 17 bases lying between them. The CDR3 loop spans 16 amino acids. The CDR3 reads CASSSPGPSWGNTIYF. For the CDR3, the DNA is TGTGCCAGCAGCTCCCCAGGCCCGTCGTGGGGAAACACCATATATTTT.

The gene calls are TRBV4-3 and TRBJ2-3; the match to TRBD1 covers 7 bases. This CDR3 contains 14 residues. The germline V gene has CDR1 LGHNA and CDR2 YSLEER. Germline trimming cut 3 bases from V and 4 bases from J; bases unmatched to any gene: 4. The CDR3 here is CASSQSQGADTQYF. CDR3 DNA: TGCGCCAGCAGCCAGTCGCAGGGGGCAGATACGCAGTATTTT.